This T cell receptor (beta chain) comes out of a study of early T cells in non-severe SARS-CoV-2 infection. As for the study in general: Chains stayed unpaired after sequencing of bulk RNA from unsorted whole blood.

Only a few counts were recorded for this clonotype. Unique molecular identifiers (one per individual cDNA molecule) were attached. TCRdb reprocessed the 5' RACE reads via MiXCR and lists one record per CDR3 protein. This sample has approximately 76,000 distinct CDR3 sequences, with 11% found just once. The length of the CDR3 is 18 residues. Per the germline V gene, CDR1 is SNHLY and CDR2 is FYNNEI. V gave up 1 base and J gave up 0 bases; unmatched junction bases: 5. Sequenced sample: whole blood. The chain is built from TRBV2 and TRBJ2-3; the match to TRBD2 covers 12 bases. This sequence was found in an adult who was a healthcare worker with PCR-confirmed SARS-CoV-2 infection or an uninfected control (not recorded which). This CDR3 is CASSEGLAGGFSTDTQYF. The CDR3 nucleotides read TGTGCCAGCAGTGAAGGGCTAGCGGGGGGGTTTAGCACAGATACGCAGTATTTT.